This section outlines one T cell receptor beta chain sequence together with its context. This clonotype was observed a handful of times. Its target antigen remains unknown. Nothing much larger sits one base from this clone, and base qualities are not available. The data derive from a study of identical twins listed by TCRdb under 2016. About the full investigation: To test whether fetal clonotypes persist, the study used deep sequencing on TCR alpha and beta repertoires from monozygotic twins, unrelated adults of various ages, and cord blood. To rule out contamination, the twin experiments were replicated at different times with different library preparation protocols. The investigation overall reported the following: Compared with coincidental sharing between unrelated individuals, an excess of low generation-probability sequences was observed among out-of-frame TCR alpha sequences shared between twins. Zero-insertion analyses could be partly confounded by invariant T cells such as MAIT and iNKT, though diverse VJ usage argued against such confounding for most clonotypes. Abundant cord blood beta clonotypes carried fewer insertions; young adult naive repertoires showed a weaker similar trend, while memory repertoires showed none. Because the same donors could not be followed over many years, conclusions were based on cross-sectional statistical analysis. In monozygotic twins, out-of-frame TCR alpha sharing was systematically underestimated by recombination models, although the models agreed with sharing between unrelated individuals. In beta out-of-frame sequences, excess twin sharing was weaker, because having fewer shared sequences lowered the signal-to-noise ratio.

Only healthy Caucasian donors were included. The twin cohort consisted of three pairs of female monozygotic twins, all aged 18 to 29 years. Positive isolation kits from Invitrogen were used to isolate CD4+ and CD8+ T cell populations. The CDR3 spans 13 residues, from the cysteine through the phenylalanine. The DNA shown is the 39-base CDR3, in frame from base 1. Unmatched junction bases come to 6, with V trimmed by 6 bases and J by 4 bases. Looking up the germline V gene (reference sequence) yields CDR1 DFQATT and CDR2 SNEGSKA. Libraries were constructed by 5' RACE. TCRdb names Illumina HiSeq 2000 as the instrument used. A universal primer binding site was added through template switching, and the final cDNA carried a unique molecular identifier so that TCR cDNA molecules could be counted accurately. First-strand cDNA for TCR alpha and beta chains was synthesized from specific primers in the conserved constant-segment region. To control for contamination, each cDNA library was double barcoded with a SMART-Mk sample barcode plus Illumina barcodes. Two successive PCR steps introduced TruSeq adapter sequences along with Illumina sample barcodes. The TCR alpha and beta cDNA libraries were sequenced on the Illumina HiSeq platform using custom primers. From the authors' description of their analysis: Raw reads were processed with MiGEC to extract unique molecular identifiers, and MiXCR was used to determine CDR3 positions. Recombination models were inferred per individual with the repgenHMM and IGoR tools using an EM algorithm. Shared clonotype analysis was performed with the tcR package in R, normalizing sharing by the product of cloneset sizes. Out-of-frame nonproductive sequences were analyzed to study raw recombination free of thymic and clonal selection effects. TCRdb reanalyzed the raw reads on its own, using fastp at Q25 for trimming and MiXCR for clone calling, and kept in-frame beta chains. Every entry covers one CDR3 protein and lists the most common genes and DNA from its rows. These V and J calls rely on TCRdb rather than the paper's analysis. The sample table contains 500,000 or so distinct CDR3 sequences; only one count was recorded for roughly an eighth of them. Approximately 1% of the sample comes from the top ten.

This sample also appeared in a second study, on yellow fever vaccine responses in identical twins. That second publication adds: According to the authors, in identical twins the way T cells responded to vaccination appeared partly convergent and partly personalized. In identical twins, the study followed T cell clones that responded to the vaccine with precision.

The receptor was isolated from a woman between 18 and 29 years old in good health. Sequenced input: CD4+ T cells sorted from blood. This receptor chain uses TRBV20-1 and TRBJ2-1, and 7 junctional nucleotides match TRBD1. The CDR3 region reads CSAATGHYNEQFF. In nucleotides, the sequence is TGCAGTGCCGCGACAGGGCATTACAATGAGCAGTTCTTC.